This T cell receptor beta chain was recorded in a study of blood T cell repertoires in COVID-19. Study-level information: The United States, Italy and Spain supplied acute and convalescent COVID-19 samples. T cells, B-cell-depleted T cells, or PBMCs provided the cDNA or gDNA that served as material.

Deletions cut 1 base from V and 0 bases from J, with 12 bases between. CDR3 length: 17 amino acids. Germline V gene lookup returns CDR1 MNHEY and CDR2 SMNVEV (reference sequence). Per the study methods: The authors estimated nucleated cell counts from reference gene primer amplification. Generated by immunoSEQ multiplex PCR, the TCRdb table keeps only in-frame clones and is missing some. The V and J calls and clone size come from that table; D and trimming were worked out from the DNA. The sample gives 85,000 to 120,000 clones, 87% of which show up once; more than 4.5% is in the top ten. This clone was seen only once.

The chain combines TRBV27 with TRBJ1-4; D is ambiguous. The sequence derives from a woman aged 45-60 years with COVID-19, enrolled during active disease. What was sequenced was peripheral blood. This CDR3 is CASSLFYPVATNEKLFF. In DNA form, the CDR3 reads TGTGCCAGCAGTTTATTCTATCCCGTTGCAACTAATGAAAAACTGTTTTTT.